Below, 13 T cell receptor beta chains from the same sample are listed, as sequenced in a study of response to subunit inactivated influenza vaccine. MiXCR, run by TCRdb on the RT-PCR reads, gives a single entry per CDR3 protein. The data contain approximately 490,000 distinct CDR3 sequences, around 7.9% of them singletons. The input for sequencing was PBMCs from blood, taken around 25 months after vaccination. The receptors come from a man between 50 and 69 years old who received an inactivated influenza vaccine.

The chain is built from TRBV20-1 and TRBJ2-1, with 9 bases identical to TRBD2. CDR3 length: 17 residues. J was trimmed by 6 bases and V by 0 bases; bases with no gene match: 12. Germline lookup yields CDR1 DFQATT and CDR2 SNEGSKA (reference sequence). The CDR3 region has the DNA TGCAGTGCTAGAGAAGAGGGACTAGCTACTTTGGCCAATGAGCAGTTCTTC. Translating gives CSAREEGLATLANEQFF.

This clonotype showed up just a few times. This chain uses TRBV20-1 with TRBJ2-7, with 10 bases aligning to TRBD1. This CDR3 has 13 amino acids. V was clipped by 6 bases and J by 4 bases; unmatched bases: 6. Germline CDR1 reads DFQATT; CDR2 reads SNEGSKA (reference sequence). As DNA, the CDR3 is TGCAGTGCCCCCGGGACAGGGGTTTACGAGCAGTACTTC. As protein: CSAPGTGVYEQYF.

This clonotype was found a few times. In DNA, the CDR3 is TGTGCCAGTAGTATAGATGCTCAGGGGCTGAACACCGGGGAGCTGTTTTTT. Amino acid sequence: CASSIDAQGLNTGELFF. The chain uses TRBV19 and TRBJ2-2; D is possibly TRBD1 (6 bases). Per the germline V gene, CDR1 is LNHDA and CDR2 is SQIVND (reference sequence). V lost 0 bases to trimming and J lost 1 base, with 12 bases between them. The CDR3 length is 17 residues.

This clonotype was seen many times. In DNA, the CDR3 is TGCGCCAGCAGCGCAACAGGGGCTCTGATCGAAAAACTGTTTTTT. Translated: CASSATGALIEKLFF. The chain links TRBV5-1 to TRBJ1-4; 7 bases agree with TRBD1. The CDR3 length is 15 residues. The V segment lost 4 bases and the J segment 8 bases; nucleotides outside the gene matches: 11. CDR1 is SGHRS and CDR2 is YFSETQ in the germline V gene.

This clonotype was seen ten or more times. This chain links TRBV29-1 with TRBJ2-3, with 9 bases that match TRBD1. J was trimmed by 1 base and V by 5 bases; bases with no gene match: 4. This CDR3 is 14 amino acids long. Germline loops: CDR1 SQVTM, CDR2 ANQGSEA. CDR3 in amino acids: CSVSQGAGTDTQYF. The CDR3 nucleotides read TGCAGCGTTTCACAGGGGGCTGGCACAGATACGCAGTATTTT.

This chain links TRBV6-2 or TRBV6-3 with TRBJ2-1, with TRBD1 identical over 7 bases. The germline V gene has CDR1 MNHEY and CDR2 SVGEGT. Trimming took 4 bases from V and 8 from J; bases not matched to a gene: 11. CDR3 length: 15 residues. CDR3 in DNA: TGTGCCAGCAGTTCGGACAGGATATTGATGCATGAGCAGTTCTTC. It encodes CASSSDRILMHEQFF.

This clonotype was counted a few times. The CDR3 region is CASTRSPTGGSTNEKLFF. As DNA, the CDR3 is TGTGCCAGCACCCGTTCACCGACAGGGGGCTCAACTAATGAAAAACTGTTTTTT. V and J are TRBV7-8 and TRBJ1-4; 10 nucleotides agree with TRBD1. CDR1 is SGHVS and CDR2 is FQNEAQ in the germline V gene. With 7 bases clipped from V and 0 bases from J, the junction kept 11 bases outside the gene matches. The CDR3 runs 18 residues.

This clonotype was seen at least ten times. The chain employs TRBV5-5 and TRBJ2-7; D remains ambiguous. V shed 2 bases and J shed 5 bases, with 14 bases lying between them. The CDR3 has 14 residues. Germline CDR1 SGHKS, CDR2 YYEKEE (reference sequence). CDR3 DNA: TGTGCCAGCAGCTTCAACTATCCGGGCCACGAGCAGTACTTC. This encodes CASSFNYPGHEQYF.

In this sample, this clonotype turned up a few times. J is TRBJ2-1 and V is TRBV29-1; no clear D gene. CDR3 size: 11 residues. The germline V gene encodes CDR1 SQVTM and CDR2 ANQGSEA. Deletions cut 6 bases from V and 8 bases from J, with 11 bases between. CDR3 nucleotide sequence: TGCAGCGTCGATTTAGCCGATGAGCAGTTCTTC. Residues: CSVDLADEQFF.

The chain has TRBV6-2 or TRBV6-3 and TRBJ2-2, with 9 bases that match TRBD2. The CDR3 spans 18 residues. Germline values: CDR1 MNHEY, CDR2 SVGEGT. The V segment lost 1 base and the J segment 4 bases; nucleotides outside the gene matches: 10. CDR3 amino acids: CASSYWQGGAGGTGELFF. As DNA, the CDR3 is TGTGCCAGCAGTTACTGGCAGGGCGGAGCGGGAGGCACCGGGGAGCTGTTTTTT.

This clonotype occurred a few times. V and J are TRBV11-1 and TRBJ2-7, with a possible D match to TRBD2 (6 bases). Germline assignment: CDR1 SGHAT and CDR2 FQDESV (reference sequence). V lost 1 base and J 5 bases, leaving 15 bases between the germline ends. The CDR3 has 15 residues. CDR3 sequence (DNA): TGTGCCAGCAGCTTAGGGGACTCGACTTATGACGAGCAGTACTTC. Its translation is CASSLGDSTYDEQYF. Drawing the rest from reference TRBV11-1 and TRBJ2-7, the complete variable domain is EAEVAQSPRYKITEKSQAVAFWCDPISGHATLYWYRQILGQGPELLVQFQDESVVDDSQLPKDRFSAERLKGVDSTLKIQPAELGDSAMYLCASSLGDSTYDEQYFGPGTRLTVT.

This clonotype was seen a handful of times. The CDR3 coding sequence is TGTGCCAGCAGTACAGATTCCCCCTGGGCTTTCTTT. Its protein is CASSTDSPWAFF. The rearrangement links TRBV12-3 or TRBV12-4 to TRBJ1-1, with D unclear. Trimming removed 5 bases from V and 11 bases from J, with 15 bases in between. The CDR3 consists of 12 residues.

This chain uses TRBV7-6 with TRBJ2-7; perhaps TRBD1 as D (6 bases). V was cut by 4 bases and J by 5 bases, with 12 bases left in between. The length of the CDR3 is 13 residues. The germline CDR1 and CDR2 sequences are SGHVS and FNYEAQ. The CDR3 coding sequence is TGTGCCAGCAGCTCCAGAGGGGGAGACGAGCAGTACTTC. It specifies CASSSRGGDEQYF.